Presented here are 32 T cell receptor beta chains from one specimen sequenced in a study of T cells after yellow fever vaccination. TCRdb fed the 5' RACE reads into MiXCR, producing one record per CDR3 protein. The table has 280,000 or so distinct CDR3 sequences, roughly 8.7% seen once; the top ten hold around 3.3%. This sample comprised CD4+ T cells sorted from PBMCs, obtained 5 days after the yellow fever booster vaccination. These receptors originate from a man aged 18-30 years who received the YFV17D yellow fever vaccine.

This clonotype was seen more than once but under ten times. V usage is TRBV11-2 and J usage is TRBJ2-3; the D is unclear. CDR1 is SGHAT, CDR2 FQNNGV, per germline. The CDR3 loop spans 15 amino acids. Trimming left V 0 bases short and J 1 base short, with 8 bases between. The CDR3 reads CASSLEAIRTDTQYF. The CDR3, as DNA: TGTGCCAGCAGCTTAGAAGCCATCCGCACAGATACGCAGTATTTT.

This clonotype was counted a few times. The chain couples TRBV2 to TRBJ1-2, with a possible D match to TRBD1 (5 bases). Trimming took off 5 bases at V and 0 bases at J, with 10 bases between the two ends. CDR1 is SNHLY, CDR2 FYNNEI, per germline. CDR3 length: 14 amino acids. CDR3 residues: CASSQTEANYGYTF. CDR3 coding DNA: TGTGCCAGCAGTCAGACAGAGGCTAACTATGGCTACACCTTC.

This clonotype was recorded a few times. The chain carries TRBV4-2 and TRBJ1-5; possibly TRBD1 for D (6 bases). This CDR3 is 13 amino acids long. The V end lost 1 base, the J end lost 11 bases, and 12 bases lay between the germline ends. Germline loops: CDR1 LGHNA, CDR2 YNFKEQ. CDR3 sequence reads: CASSQGYRAAQHF. CDR3 DNA: TGTGCCAGCAGCCAAGGGTACAGGGCGGCCCAGCATTTT.

The chain combines TRBV28 with TRBJ2-3; D perhaps matches TRBD2 (6 bases). Trimming shortened V by 5 bases and J by 0 bases, and 15 bases separated the two germline ends. Germline CDR1 is MDHEN and CDR2 is SYDVKM. This CDR3 is built from 16 residues. CDR3 nucleotide sequence: TGTGCCAGCAGTCCCGGGACTGGAGTAAGCACAGATACGCAGTATTTT. It yields the protein CASSPGTGVSTDTQYF.

This clonotype was seen at least ten times. The chain combines TRBV6-6 with TRBJ2-3; perhaps D is TRBD1 or TRBD2 (5 bases each). Looked up from germline, CDR1 is MNHNY and CDR2 is SVGAGI (reference sequence). V lost 5 bases and J lost 4, with 16 bases in between. The length of the CDR3 is 15 residues. CDR3 DNA: TGTGCCAGCAGTCCCTCTGGGGGTTTCGCAGATACGCAGTATTTT. It is translated as CASSPSGGFADTQYF.

The chain combines TRBV7-2 with TRBJ1-3, with 7 bases identical to TRBD1. The CDR3 loop spans 16 amino acids. CDR1 is SGHTA and CDR2 is FQGNSA in the germline V gene. V was clipped by 5 bases and J by 0 bases; unmatched bases: 7. The CDR3 nucleotides read TGTGCCAGCAGCAGTGGGACAGTGAACTCTGGAAACACCATATATTTT. It translates to CASSSGTVNSGNTIYF.

The chain recombines TRBV9 with TRBJ2-5, with TRBD2 matching over 10 bases. The length of the CDR3 is 14 residues. J lost 5 bases, V lost 4 bases, and 5 bases had no gene match. Germline V lookup: CDR1 SGDLS, CDR2 YYNGEE. The CDR3 DNA sequence: TGTGCCAGCAGCATGTGGGGACTAGCGGAGACCCAGTACTTC. Residues: CASSMWGLAETQYF.

A few counts support this clonotype. V and J are TRBV18 and TRBJ1-6; 7 nucleotides align to TRBD1. The germline V gene encodes CDR1 KGHSH and CDR2 LQKENI. The CDR3 is made up of 14 amino acids. Trimming removed 6 bases from V and 7 bases from J; junction bases left unmatched: 6. CDR3 bases: TGTGCCAGCTCCCCGGGGACAGTAAATTCACCCCTCCACTTT. Translated, it gives CASSPGTVNSPLHF.

This clonotype was detected a few times. The chain's CDR3 is CASSLGRGGRYGELFF. The CDR3, as DNA: TGTGCCAGCAGCTTAGGACGGGGGGGCCGTTACGGGGAGCTGTTTTTT. The chain joins TRBV11-2 to TRBJ2-2; 8 nucleotides agree with TRBD2. The length of the CDR3 is 16 residues. The ends lost 1 base at V and 7 bases at J; junction bases unmatched: 8. Per the germline V gene, CDR1 is SGHAT and CDR2 is FQNNGV.

There are a few counts of this clonotype. This chain uses TRBV7-9 with TRBJ2-5; D may match TRBD1 or TRBD2 (6 bases each). The germline V gene has CDR1 SEHNR and CDR2 FQNEAQ (reference sequence). The CDR3 covers 12 residues. V was pared by 5 bases and J by 10 bases, with 14 bases between. CDR3 in DNA: TGTGCCAGCAGCGGCGGGACACCGCACCAGTACTTC. It translates to CASSGGTPHQYF.

The chain is built from TRBV29-1 and TRBJ2-3; D is tentatively TRBD1 or TRBD2 (5 bases each). Germline V gene data show CDR1 as SQVTM and CDR2 as ANQGSEA. V dropped 4 bases and J dropped 4 bases, with 21 bases sitting between them. This CDR3 region has 16 residues. The CDR3 loop is CSVGGAGPTRADTQYF. The CDR3 DNA is TGCAGCGTTGGTGGGGCCGGCCCTACTAGGGCAGATACGCAGTATTTT.

V is TRBV7-2 and J is TRBJ2-6, with no clear D. Germline values: CDR1 SGHTA, CDR2 FQGNSA. Trimming removed 6 bases at V and 4 bases at J, with 13 bases between. This CDR3 is built from 15 residues. CDR3 DNA sequence: TGTGCCAGCAGTCCCCAGTCAGGCGGGGCCAACGTCCTGACTTTC. This sequence encodes CASSPQSGGANVLTF.

The gene calls are TRBV28 and TRBJ2-2; 9 bases fit TRBD1. The CDR3 runs to 15 residues. The germline V gene has CDR1 MDHEN and CDR2 SYDVKM. V shed 6 bases and J 6 bases; nucleotides not matched to a gene: 8. The CDR3: CASRRQGVFPGELFF. The DNA of the CDR3 is TGTGCCAGCAGGCGACAGGGGGTTTTCCCCGGGGAGCTGTTTTTT.

The sample holds a few counts of this clonotype. The chain is built from TRBV18 and TRBJ2-5; D might be TRBD1 or TRBD2, each matching 6 bases. V lost 6 bases and J lost 4, with 15 bases in between. This CDR3 has 14 amino acids. Germline CDR1 and CDR2: KGHSH and LQKENI. The CDR3 spells CASSLQGGSETQYF. The CDR3 nucleotides are TGTGCCAGCTCGCTCCAAGGGGGGTCAGAGACCCAGTACTTC. Drawing the rest from reference TRBV18 and TRBJ2-5, the complete variable domain is NAGVMQNPRHLVRRRGQEARLRCSPMKGHSHVYWYRQLPEEGLKFMVYLQKENIIDESGMPKERFSAEFPKEGPSILRIQQVVRGDSAAYFCASSLQGGSETQYFGPGTRLLVL.

This clonotype was recorded at least ten times. V is TRBV5-6 and J is TRBJ1-3; the D gene is possibly TRBD1 (6 bases). From germline, CDR1 is SGHDT and CDR2 YYEEEE. The CDR3 runs 15 residues. V was cut by 3 bases and J by 4 bases, with 14 bases left in between. The CDR3, as DNA: TGTGCCAGCAGCTCCGGCAGGGGCCGGGGAAACACCATATATTTT. This translates into CASSSGRGRGNTIYF. Full variable domain (rest looked up from reference TRBV5-6 and TRBJ1-3): DAGVTQSPTHLIKTRGQQVTLRCSPKSGHDTVSWYQQALGQGPQFIFQYYEEEERQRGNFPDRFSGHQFPNYSSELNVNALLLGDSALYLCASSSGRGRGNTIYFGEGSWLTVV.

The rearrangement uses TRBV19 and TRBJ1-5; D remains unclear. Germline V gene sequence: CDR1 LNHDA, CDR2 SQIVND (reference sequence). The CDR3 sequence is 12 residues long. V was shortened by 3 bases and J by 2 bases, with 2 bases between the two germline ends. The chain's CDR3 is CASSIRNQPQHF. As DNA, the CDR3 is TGTGCCAGTAGTATCCGCAATCAGCCCCAGCATTTT. Variable domain in full (rest from reference TRBV19 and TRBJ1-5): DGGITQSPKYLFRKEGQNVTLSCEQNLNHDAMYWYRQDPGQGLRLIYYSQIVNDFQKGDIAEGYSVSREKKESFPLTVTSAQKNPTAFYLCASSIRNQPQHFGDGTRLSIL.

This clonotype was observed a handful of times. V and J are TRBV7-2 and TRBJ2-5; 10 nucleotides align to TRBD1. CDR3 size: 15 residues. Germline-derived CDR1 and CDR2 are SGHTA and FQGNSA. V shed 5 bases and J 4 bases; nucleotides not matched to a gene: 7. Written as DNA, the CDR3 is TGTGCCAGCAGCGGGACAGGGGAACGGCGAGAGACCCAGTACTTC. Translating gives CASSGTGERRETQYF.

The chain links TRBV18 to TRBJ2-1; TRBD2 is a possible D gene (5 bases). CDR1 KGHSH and CDR2 LQKENI come from the germline V gene. Trimming shortened V by 3 bases and J by 10 bases, and 10 bases separated the two germline ends. The CDR3 covers 12 residues. DNA of the CDR3: TGTGCCAGCTCACCCGTGGGAGAGGAGCAGTTCTTC. Translating it yields CASSPVGEEQFF.

The V and J genes are TRBV7-9 and TRBJ2-2, with D possibly being TRBD2 (6 bases). CDR1 and CDR2 from the germline V gene are SEHNR and FQNEAQ (reference sequence). Trimming cost V 3 bases and J 5 bases, with 19 bases left between them. The CDR3 covers 17 residues. The CDR3 loop is CASSFLSGIGGTGELFF. In DNA form, the CDR3 reads TGTGCCAGCAGCTTTCTTTCCGGCATCGGGGGAACCGGGGAGCTGTTTTTT.

This clonotype was detected a few times. The chain recombines TRBV6-1 with TRBJ2-2; tentatively, D is TRBD1 or TRBD2 (5 bases each). Per germline, CDR1 MNHNS and CDR2 SASEGT. The CDR3 sequence is 16 residues long. V was trimmed by 2 bases and J by 9 bases, leaving 19 bases between them. The CDR3 reads CASSERPGPTTRELFF. The CDR3 DNA follows: TGTGCCAGCAGTGAAAGGCCGGGGCCCACTACCCGGGAGCTGTTTTTT.

This clonotype was recorded a few times. The gene calls are TRBV30 and TRBJ2-5; D perhaps matches TRBD1 (6 bases). The V end was cut by 2 bases, the J end by 7 bases, with 20 bases between. Looked up from germline, CDR1 is GTSNPN and CDR2 is SVGIG (reference sequence). The length of the CDR3 is 15 residues. The CDR3 coding sequence is TGTGCCTGGAGTCCCTACGATGGACAGTCCGGGACCCAGTACTTC. Translation gives CAWSPYDGQSGTQYF.

V gene TRBV28 combines with J gene TRBJ1-1, with D possibly being TRBD1 (5 bases). V was trimmed by 11 bases and J by 4 bases, leaving 20 bases between them. This CDR3 spans 14 amino acids. CDR1 is MDHEN, CDR2 SYDVKM, per germline. The CDR3 loop is CAAQEAGRGTEAFF. CDR3 DNA: TGTGCCGCCCAAGAGGCAGGGCGGGGCACTGAAGCTTTCTTT. The full variable domain, completed using reference TRBV28 and TRBJ1-1, is DVKVTQSSRYLVKRTGEKVFLECVQDMDHENMFWYRQDPGLGLRLIYFSYDVKMKEKGDIPEGYSVSREKKERFSLILESASTNQTSMYLCAAQEAGRGTEAFFGQGTRLTVV.

This clonotype has more than one count but fewer than ten. This chain connects TRBV10-3 to TRBJ2-5; no clear D gene. The CDR3 has 13 amino acids. Between the trimmed V and J ends, which lost 2 bases and 3 bases, there was a span of 7 bases. Germline V gene lookup returns CDR1 ENHRY and CDR2 SYGVKD. CDR3 DNA: TGTGCCATCAGTGAGAGGCGAGAAGAGACCCAGTACTTC. This gives the protein CAISERREETQYF.

This chain joins TRBV6-1 and TRBJ1-1; D call uncertain. V dropped 2 bases and J dropped 2 bases, with 9 bases sitting between them. The CDR3 spans 14 residues. Germline V gene sequence: CDR1 MNHNS, CDR2 SASEGT. The CDR3 DNA reads as TGTGCCAGCAGTGAATTGGGTACCAACACTGAAGCTTTCTTT. This codes for CASSELGTNTEAFF.

The chain is built from TRBV24-1 and TRBJ2-5; 7 bases are shared with TRBD2. The CDR3 is made up of 13 amino acids. The V segment lost 6 bases and the J segment 5 bases; nucleotides outside the gene matches: 5. Germline V gene lookup returns CDR1 KGHDR and CDR2 SFDVKD. The CDR3 reads CATSNAGVETQYF. The CDR3 nucleotides read TGTGCCACCAGTAACGCGGGAGTGGAGACCCAGTACTTC.

At least ten counts were recorded for this clonotype. The rearrangement joins TRBV29-1 to TRBJ2-1; D is ambiguous. Trimming shortened V by 4 bases and J by 5 bases, and 9 bases separated the two germline ends. The CDR3 totals 12 residues. CDR1 SQVTM and CDR2 ANQGSEA come from the germline V gene. This chain's CDR3 is CSVVIGNNEQFF. In DNA, the CDR3 is TGCAGCGTTGTGATAGGAAACAATGAGCAGTTCTTC.

This clonotype was seen many times. V and J are TRBV2 and TRBJ2-5; TRBD2 matches 12 bases. V gave up 4 bases and J gave up 3 bases; unmatched junction bases: 3. CDR1 SNHLY and CDR2 FYNNEI come from the germline V gene. The CDR3 contains 15 residues. The CDR3 sequence: CASSAASGGEETQYF. The DNA for the CDR3 is TGTGCCAGCAGTGCGGCTAGCGGGGGGGAAGAGACCCAGTACTTC.

This chain uses TRBV2 with TRBJ1-6; no clear D gene. The CDR3 loop spans 12 amino acids. Trimming shortened V by 8 bases and J by 10 bases, and 12 bases separated the two germline ends. Germline V gives CDR1 SNHLY, CDR2 FYNNEI. CDR3 nucleotide sequence: TGTGCCAGCCTCGCCGTTGGCTCACCCCTCCACTTT. Translation gives CASLAVGSPLHF.

This clonotype was observed a few times. The chain combines TRBV6-2 or TRBV6-3 with TRBJ1-1; 8 positions match TRBD1. V dropped 6 bases and J dropped 10; count of bases not matched to a gene: 7. Germline values: CDR1 MNHEY, CDR2 SVGEGT. The CDR3 is made up of 12 amino acids. The CDR3 DNA follows: TGTGCCAGCAGGACAGGGGCGGCCGGAGCTTTCTTT. This sequence encodes CASRTGAAGAFF.

V and J are TRBV4-1 and TRBJ2-6; a possible D gene is TRBD2 (6 bases). V lost 5 bases and J lost 1, with 12 bases in between. This CDR3 is built from 16 residues. The germline V gene encodes CDR1 MGHRA and CDR2 YSYEKL. DNA for the CDR3: TGCGCCAGCAGCGATACTGGAGGGTCTGGGGCCAACGTCCTGACTTTC. It translates to CASSDTGGSGANVLTF.

This clonotype was observed a few times. The V gene is TRBV11-2, the J gene TRBJ1-1; D gene uncertain. Germline V gene sequence: CDR1 SGHAT, CDR2 FQNNGV. V was pared by 1 base and J by 8 bases, with 17 bases between. The CDR3 runs to 15 residues. CDR3 sequence: CASSLGSAPDREAFF. The CDR3 DNA sequence: TGTGCCAGCAGCTTAGGTTCGGCTCCCGACCGAGAAGCTTTCTTT. The whole variable domain, filled in from reference TRBV11-2 and TRBJ1-1, reads EAGVAQSPRYKIIEKRQSVAFWCNPISGHATLYWYQQILGQGPKLLIQFQNNGVVDDSQLPKDRFSAERLKGVDSTLKIQPAKLEDSAVYLCASSLGSAPDREAFFGQGTRLTVV.

This clonotype was seen a few times. The rearrangement links TRBV20-1 to TRBJ1-1; D is ambiguous. In germline, CDR1 is DFQATT, CDR2 SNEGSKA (reference sequence). The CDR3 has 13 amino acids. Trimming took 6 bases from V and 0 from J, leaving 11 bases between them. The CDR3 reads CSAARSLNTEAFF. CDR3 nucleotides: TGCAGTGCCGCACGGTCCTTGAACACTGAAGCTTTCTTT.